These 21 T cell receptor beta chains share one sample of origin, sequenced in a study of regulatory T cells in long-lasting Graves disease. The TCR beta library used iRepertoire HTBI primers with Arm-PCR amplification of CDR3. TCRdb re-analysed the multiplex PCR reads in MiXCR, keeping a single row per CDR3 protein. Counted here are 600,000 to 650,000 distinct CDR3 sequences, less than 20% occurring once; the ten biggest clones make up approximately 20%. Stated time point: newly diagnosed GD, antithyroid drugs for less than 3 months. TCR sequences were obtained from RNA taken from PBMCs. These data were likewise used in another study, on T cells in Graves' hyperthyroidism and ophthalmopathy.

The sample in question was peripheral blood mononuclear cells (PBMCs), obtained at new diagnosis, from a patient treated with antithyroid drugs. These receptors were taken from a woman aged 25-40 years with Graves disease.

The rearrangement links TRBV29-1 to TRBJ2-3; 7 nucleotides match TRBD2. V dropped 6 bases and J dropped 0; count of bases not matched to a gene: 9. Germline values: CDR1 SQVTM, CDR2 ANQGSEA. The CDR3 has 15 residues. The chain's CDR3 is CSVDLAELSTDTQYF. In DNA form, the CDR3 reads TGCAGCGTGGACCTAGCGGAGCTTAGCACAGATACGCAGTATTTT.

This chain links TRBV6-9 with TRBJ1-2; no clear D gene. This CDR3 is built from 14 residues. The ends were cut back, 3 bases at V and 0 bases at J, with 8 bases in the middle. Germline CDR1 is MNHGY and CDR2 is SVAAGI. CDR3 region: CASSYTGANYGYTF. CDR3 DNA: TGTGCCAGCAGTTACACCGGGGCTAACTATGGCTACACCTTC.

This clonotype has ten or more counts. V is TRBV24-1 and J is TRBJ2-7, with D possibly matching TRBD1 (5 bases). Germline CDR1 is KGHDR and CDR2 is SFDVKD. Trimming shortened V by 9 bases and J by 2 bases, and 13 bases separated the two germline ends. The CDR3 covers 13 residues. This CDR3 reads CATAAIGAYEQYF. Written as DNA, the CDR3 is TGTGCCACCGCAGCAATAGGGGCCTACGAGCAGTACTTC.

Only a few counts were recorded for this clonotype. This chain joins TRBV20-1 and TRBJ1-5; possible D gene TRBD1, 5 bases. The CDR3 has 17 residues. CDR1 is DFQATT and CDR2 is SNEGSKA in the germline V gene (reference sequence). Trimming removed 3 bases from V and 4 bases from J, with 22 bases in between. CDR3 sequence reads: CSASGAGGGPGNQPQHF. The DNA of the CDR3 is TGCAGTGCTAGCGGGGCCGGGGGAGGCCCCGGTAATCAGCCCCAGCATTTT.

The chain couples TRBV20-1 to TRBJ1-6; a weak D match, TRBD1 (6 bases). CDR1 is DFQATT and CDR2 is SNEGSKA in the germline V gene (reference sequence). V lost 6 bases and J 6 bases, leaving 12 bases between the germline ends. CDR3 length equals 13 residues. CDR3 protein: CSAGGQINSPLHF. Written as DNA, the CDR3 is TGCAGTGCCGGGGGCCAGATTAATTCACCCCTCCACTTT.

This clonotype was recorded many times. V and J are TRBV28 and TRBJ2-3; D gene unclear. Germline V gives CDR1 MDHEN, CDR2 SYDVKM. The CDR3 runs 12 residues. Trimming shortened V by 6 bases and J by 2 bases, and 6 bases separated the two germline ends. This CDR3 is CASRPDTDTQYF. CDR3 DNA sequence: TGTGCCAGCAGACCCGACACAGATACGCAGTATTTT.

This clonotype was seen repeatedly, ten times or more. The gene calls are TRBV5-1 and TRBJ2-3, with 12 bases aligning to TRBD2. This CDR3 has 15 amino acids. CDR1 and CDR2 (germline): SGHRS, YFSETQ. V was pared by 3 bases and J by 5 bases, with 4 bases of the junction left unmatched. The CDR3 nucleotides read TGCGCCAGCAGCTCGACTAGCGGGAGTCTAGATACGCAGTATTTT. This translates into CASSSTSGSLDTQYF.

This clonotype appeared a few times. The chain uses TRBV6-1 and TRBJ1-5, with 8 bases aligning to TRBD1. After removal of 6 bases from V and 2 bases from J, the junction contained 6 bases not matched to a gene. CDR3 length equals 15 residues. CDR1 is MNHNS and CDR2 is SASEGT in the germline V gene. The chain's CDR3 is CASSMGTGGNQPQHF. The DNA of the CDR3 is TGTGCCAGCAGCATGGGGACAGGTGGCAATCAGCCCCAGCATTTT.

This chain joins TRBV7-3 and TRBJ2-1; 9 bases map to TRBD2. After removal of 5 bases from V and 7 bases from J, the junction contained 9 bases not matched to a gene. The CDR3 covers 15 residues. CDR1 SGHTA and CDR2 FQGTGA come from the germline V gene. CDR3 residues: CASSPLAGSWNEQFF. The CDR3 DNA follows: TGTGCCAGCAGCCCCCTAGCGGGAAGTTGGAATGAGCAGTTCTTC. The entire variable domain, with the rest obtained from reference TRBV7-3 and TRBJ2-1, is as follows: GAGVSQTPSNKVTEKGKYVELRCDPISGHTALYWYRQSLGQGPEFLIYFQGTGAADDSGLPNDRFFAVRPEGSVSTLKIQRTERGDSAVYLCASSPLAGSWNEQFFGPGTRLTVL.

V and J are TRBV6-1 and TRBJ2-3, with 9 bases that match TRBD1. The ends lost 4 bases at V and 5 bases at J; junction bases unmatched: 16. Germline lookup yields CDR1 MNHNS and CDR2 SASEGT. This CDR3 is 18 amino acids long. CDR3 in DNA: TGTGCCAGCAGTGTTCAACAGGGGGCATTAAGTTATGGAGATACGCAGTATTTT. Translating it yields CASSVQQGALSYGDTQYF.

The V gene is TRBV4-1, the J gene TRBJ1-2, with 7 bases identical to TRBD1. The V gene's germline CDR1 is MGHRA and CDR2 YSYEKL. Trimming at V came to 3 bases and at J to 4 bases, leaving 20 bases not matched to a gene. The CDR3 loop spans 19 amino acids. The CDR3 DNA follows: TGCGCCAGCAGCCACCTCGGACAGGCCAGGGTCGACCGAGGCTATGGCTACACCTTC. Encoded protein: CASSHLGQARVDRGYGYTF.

The gene calls are TRBV28 and TRBJ2-7; D is perhaps TRBD1 (6 bases). V lost 6 bases, J lost 5 bases, and 20 bases lay in between. The CDR3 totals 15 residues. Looked up from germline, CDR1 is MDHEN and CDR2 is SYDVKM. CDR3 DNA: TGTGCCAGCAGCCGATTACAGGGTGAGGATGACGAGCAGTACTTC. This sequence encodes CASSRLQGEDDEQYF.

This clonotype was observed at least ten times. This sequence joins TRBV6-1 and TRBJ2-2; 8 bases fit TRBD2. Looked up from germline, CDR1 is MNHNS and CDR2 is SASEGT. CDR3 length: 16 residues. The ends lost 7 bases at V and 4 bases at J; junction bases unmatched: 11. The DNA of the CDR3 is TGTGCCAGCACCGACCCAAGCGGGAGCCGCACCGGGGAGCTGTTTTTT. It codes for CASTDPSGSRTGELFF.

This clonotype was found many times. The chain has TRBV28 and TRBJ2-1; the match to TRBD1 covers 9 bases. This CDR3 contains 17 residues. The germline V gene has CDR1 MDHEN and CDR2 SYDVKM. The V and J ends lost 5 bases and 3 bases, in that order; junction bases with no gene match: 11. CDR3: CASSNSPDRGYYNEQFF. The CDR3 nucleotides read TGTGCCAGCAGTAACTCCCCGGACAGGGGCTACTACAATGAGCAGTTCTTC.

In its sample, this clonotype was seen a few times. The chain couples TRBV20-1 to TRBJ2-3, with unresolved D. V dropped 5 bases and J dropped 0 bases, with 9 bases sitting between them. The CDR3 is 13 residues long. Looked up from germline, CDR1 is DFQATT and CDR2 is SNEGSKA (reference sequence). CDR3 coding DNA: TGCAGTGCTCCGGCTATAAGCACAGATACGCAGTATTTT. Its translation is CSAPAISTDTQYF.

This clonotype was counted only a few times. This chain links TRBV19 with TRBJ1-6; D uncertain. There are 14 residues in the CDR3. The V and J ends lost 6 bases and 7 bases respectively, with 13 bases between them. Germline V CDR1 and CDR2: LNHDA, SQIVND (reference sequence). The DNA of the CDR3 is TGTGCCAGTAGGACTGGGGTGTGGAATTCACCCCTCCACTTT. Translating it yields CASRTGVWNSPLHF.

There are many counts of this clonotype. The chain carries TRBV12-3 or TRBV12-4 and TRBJ2-7; a possible D gene is TRBD1 (6 bases). This CDR3 has 13 amino acids. Trimming took 6 bases from V and 1 from J, leaving 10 bases between them. CDR3 protein: CASSQDRSYEQYF. CDR3 DNA: TGTGCCAGCAGCCAGGACAGATCCTACGAGCAGTACTTC.

The J gene is TRBJ1-5, the V gene TRBV2; D is undetermined. V was pared by 1 base and J by 0 bases, with 7 bases between. The germline CDR1 and CDR2 sequences are SNHLY and FYNNEI. The CDR3 length is 15 residues. The CDR3 sequence: CASSEGQVSNQPQHF. CDR3 in DNA: TGTGCCAGCAGTGAAGGCCAGGTTAGCAATCAGCCCCAGCATTTT. The whole variable domain, filled in from reference TRBV2 and TRBJ1-5, reads EPEVTQTPSHQVTQMGQEVILRCVPISNHLYFYWYRQILGQKVEFLVSFYNNEISEKSEIFDDQFSVERPDGSNFTLKIRSTKLEDSAMYFCASSEGQVSNQPQHFGDGTRLSIL.

This clonotype occurred many times. V is TRBV20-1 and J is TRBJ2-3, with TRBD2 matching 10 bases. Germline lookup yields CDR1 DFQATT and CDR2 SNEGSKA (reference sequence). The V and J ends lost 6 bases and 4 bases, in that order; junction bases with no gene match: 7. The CDR3 covers 14 residues. The CDR3 DNA reads TGCAGTGCCAGGGCTAGCGGGAGTGCAGATACGCAGTATTTT. Its protein product is CSARASGSADTQYF.

This clonotype showed up many times. This sequence joins TRBV15 and TRBJ2-1; 7 bases align to TRBD1. CDR3 size: 14 residues. V was clipped by 5 bases and J by 6 bases; unmatched bases: 7. Germline V CDR1 and CDR2: LNHNV, YYDKDF (reference sequence). DNA of the CDR3: TGTGCCACCAGCGGAAGACAGGGCCCCAATGAGCAGTTCTTC. Translating it yields CATSGRQGPNEQFF.

The chain couples TRBV7-9 to TRBJ2-3; D is ambiguous. Deletions cut 10 bases from V and 3 bases from J, with 14 bases between. Germline CDR1 SEHNR, CDR2 FQNEAQ (reference sequence). The CDR3 covers 13 residues. The CDR3 sequence is CANLPGETDTQYF. In DNA form, the CDR3 reads TGTGCCAACCTCCCGGGCGAGACAGATACGCAGTATTTT.